This TCR beta chain originates from a study of human thymus T cells. Whole-study results and caveats: As related research reported, thymic repertoires overlapped highly among unrelated individuals.

Assay: immunoSEQ multiplex PCR; the TCRdb copy retains only in-frame clones and omits some. The repertoire holds 65,000 to 90,000 clones, 90% to 95% seen once, with around 0.03% in the top ten. Resections obtained during corrective heart surgery supplied the thymus tissue. A note on this clone: Its antigen is as yet unknown.

This TCR was sampled from a girl under three years old with a congenital heart defect but otherwise immunologically healthy. Specimen: thymus tissue.

The CDR3 DNA is TGTGCCTGGAGTGAGGTTGCTACCCTGTTTTTT. It encodes CAWSEVATLFF. The chain joins TRBV30 to TRBJ1-4; D gene ambiguous. Germline CDR1 is GTSNPN and CDR2 is SVGIG (reference sequence). The CDR3 runs to 11 residues. Trimming removed 1 base from V and 14 bases from J, with 11 bases in between.